This T cell receptor beta chain came from a study of cytomegalovirus exposure and HLA in healthy donors. Whole-study findings and limits: A later examination showed that TCR association rates differed by HLA locus, with DRB1 most and HLA-C fewest. In a later analysis, the majority of CMV-associated beta chains seemingly showed HLA restriction. The study listed approximately 160 cytomegalovirus-associated TCR beta chains.

PCR used 60 Vbeta primers and 13 Jbeta primers. TCRdb keeps only in-frame clones here, not all; method: immunoSEQ multiplex PCR. The table lists some 150,000 clones, around 76% of them singletons. Regarding this clone: What it recognizes is unknown.

Donors counted as nominally healthy when sampled, yet unrecorded immune exposures were likely. Trimming took 3 bases from V and 4 from J, leaving 9 bases between them. CDR3 length equals 13 residues. Germline V CDR1 and CDR2: MDHEN, SYDVKM. The chain has TRBV28 and TRBJ2-5, with D uncertain. The TCR comes from a man aged 55-75 years in good health and CMV-seronegative. The specimen sequenced was PBMCs. The CDR3 sequence: CASSLVEPETQYF. CDR3 DNA: TGTGCCAGCAGTTTGGTAGAGCCAGAGACCCAGTACTTC.